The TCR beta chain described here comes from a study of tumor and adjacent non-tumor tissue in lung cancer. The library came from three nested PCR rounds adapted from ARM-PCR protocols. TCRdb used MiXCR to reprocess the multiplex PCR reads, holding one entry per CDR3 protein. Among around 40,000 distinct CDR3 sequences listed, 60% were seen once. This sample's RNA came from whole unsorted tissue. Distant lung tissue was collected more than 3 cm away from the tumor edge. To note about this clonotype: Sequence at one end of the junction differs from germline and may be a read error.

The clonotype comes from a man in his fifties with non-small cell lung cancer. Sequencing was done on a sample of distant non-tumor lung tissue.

CDR3 nucleotide sequence: TGTACCAGCAGCCAGACTGACAATGAGGAGTTCTTC. It yields the protein CTSSQTDNEEFF. The V gene is TRBV11-3, the J gene TRBJ2-1, with unresolved D. CDR3 length: 12 residues. CDR1 and CDR2 from the germline V gene are SGHNT and YENEEA.